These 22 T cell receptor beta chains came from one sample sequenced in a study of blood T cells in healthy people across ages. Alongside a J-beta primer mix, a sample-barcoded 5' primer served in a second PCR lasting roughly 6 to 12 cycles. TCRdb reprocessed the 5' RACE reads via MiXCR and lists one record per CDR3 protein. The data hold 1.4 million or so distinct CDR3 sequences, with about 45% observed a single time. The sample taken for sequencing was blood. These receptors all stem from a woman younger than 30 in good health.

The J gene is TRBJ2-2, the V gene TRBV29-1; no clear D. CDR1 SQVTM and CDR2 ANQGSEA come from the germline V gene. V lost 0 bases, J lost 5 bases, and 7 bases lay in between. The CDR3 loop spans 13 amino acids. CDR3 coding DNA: TGCAGCGTTGAAGATCCTCTGACCGGGGAGCTGTTTTTT. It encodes CSVEDPLTGELFF.

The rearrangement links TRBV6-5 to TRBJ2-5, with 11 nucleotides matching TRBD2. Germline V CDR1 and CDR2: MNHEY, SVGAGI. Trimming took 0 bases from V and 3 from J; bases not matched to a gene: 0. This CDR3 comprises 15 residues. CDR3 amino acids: CASSYSGLAEETQYF. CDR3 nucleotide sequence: TGTGCCAGCAGTTACTCGGGACTAGCGGAAGAGACCCAGTACTTC.

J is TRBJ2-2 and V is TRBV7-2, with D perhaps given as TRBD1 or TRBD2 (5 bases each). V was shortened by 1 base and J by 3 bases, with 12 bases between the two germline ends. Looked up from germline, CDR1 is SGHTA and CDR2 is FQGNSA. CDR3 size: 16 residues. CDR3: CASSLVEGYYTGELFF. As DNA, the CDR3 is TGTGCCAGCAGCTTAGTAGAGGGGTATTACACCGGGGAGCTGTTTTTT.

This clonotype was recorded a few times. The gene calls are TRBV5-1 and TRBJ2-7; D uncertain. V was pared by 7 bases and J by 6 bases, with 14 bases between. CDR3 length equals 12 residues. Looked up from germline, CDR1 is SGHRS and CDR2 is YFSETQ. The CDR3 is CASADTLAEQYF. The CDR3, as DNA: TGCGCCAGCGCAGATACCTTAGCCGAGCAGTACTTC.

The CDR3 loop reads CASTTQGGGYNSPLHF. CDR3 nucleotide sequence: TGTGCCAGCACGACACAGGGCGGAGGCTATAATTCACCCCTCCACTTT. The chain joins TRBV12-3 or TRBV12-4 to TRBJ1-6; a possible D gene is TRBD1 (6 bases). This CDR3 comprises 16 residues. Trimming took off 7 bases at V and 3 bases at J, with 16 bases between the two ends.

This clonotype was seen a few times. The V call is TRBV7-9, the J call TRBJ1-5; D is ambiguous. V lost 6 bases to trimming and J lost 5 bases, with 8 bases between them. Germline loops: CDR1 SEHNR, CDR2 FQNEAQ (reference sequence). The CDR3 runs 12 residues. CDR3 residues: CASRADDQPQHF. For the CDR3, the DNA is TGTGCCAGCAGGGCAGATGATCAGCCCCAGCATTTT.

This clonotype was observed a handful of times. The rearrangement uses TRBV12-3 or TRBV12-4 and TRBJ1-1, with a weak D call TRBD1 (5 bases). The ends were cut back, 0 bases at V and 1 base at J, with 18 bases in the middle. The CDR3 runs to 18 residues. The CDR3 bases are TGTGCCAGCAGTTTAGCGCCTTGGGAGGGGACCGGGAACACTGAAGCTTTCTTT. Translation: CASSLAPWEGTGNTEAFF.

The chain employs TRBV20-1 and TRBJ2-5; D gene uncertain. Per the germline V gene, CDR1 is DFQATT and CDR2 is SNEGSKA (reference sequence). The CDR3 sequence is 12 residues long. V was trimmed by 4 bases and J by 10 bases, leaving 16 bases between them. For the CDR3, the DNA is TGCAGTGCTACTGGCAGTAGATTGGACCAGTACTTC. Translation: CSATGSRLDQYF.

CDR3 coding DNA: TGCAGTGCTATGTCGGGCCGGGGGGGCGGCACAGATACGCAGTATTTT. Encoded protein: CSAMSGRGGGTDTQYF. J is TRBJ2-3 and V is TRBV20-1; 8 nucleotides agree with TRBD2. The germline V gene has CDR1 DFQATT and CDR2 SNEGSKA (reference sequence). The CDR3 runs to 16 residues. The V and J ends lost 4 bases and 1 base, in that order; junction bases with no gene match: 10.

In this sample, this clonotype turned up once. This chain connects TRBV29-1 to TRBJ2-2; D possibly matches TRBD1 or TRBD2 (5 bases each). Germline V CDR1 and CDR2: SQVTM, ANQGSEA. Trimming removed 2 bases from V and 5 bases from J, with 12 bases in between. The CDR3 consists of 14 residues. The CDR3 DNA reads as TGCAGCGTTGAAAGAGGGGTTGGAACCGGGGAGCTGTTTTTT. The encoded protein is CSVERGVGTGELFF.

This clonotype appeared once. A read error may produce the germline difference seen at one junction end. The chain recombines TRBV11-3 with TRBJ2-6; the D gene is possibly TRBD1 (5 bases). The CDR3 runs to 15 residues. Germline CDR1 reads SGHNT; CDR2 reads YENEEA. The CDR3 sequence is CASSLGGDGANVQTF. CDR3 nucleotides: TGTGCCAGCAGCTTAGGTGGGGATGGGGCCAACGTCCAGACTTTC.

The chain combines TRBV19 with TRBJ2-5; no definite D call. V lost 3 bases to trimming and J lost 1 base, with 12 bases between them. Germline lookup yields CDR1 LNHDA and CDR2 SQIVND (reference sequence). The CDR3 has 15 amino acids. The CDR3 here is CASSMWTRTQETQYF. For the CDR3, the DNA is TGTGCCAGTAGTATGTGGACGCGAACCCAAGAGACCCAGTACTTC. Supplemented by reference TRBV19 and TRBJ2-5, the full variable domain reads DGGITQSPKYLFRKEGQNVTLSCEQNLNHDAMYWYRQDPGQGLRLIYYSQIVNDFQKGDIAEGYSVSREKKESFPLTVTSAQKNPTAFYLCASSMWTRTQETQYFGPGTRLLVL.

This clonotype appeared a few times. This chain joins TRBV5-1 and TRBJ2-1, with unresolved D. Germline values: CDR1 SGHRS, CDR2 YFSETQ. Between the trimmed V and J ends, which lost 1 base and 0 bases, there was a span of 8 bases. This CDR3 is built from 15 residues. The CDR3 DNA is TGCGCCAGCAGCTTGTACACGAGCTCCTACAATGAGCAGTTCTTC. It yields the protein CASSLYTSSYNEQFF.

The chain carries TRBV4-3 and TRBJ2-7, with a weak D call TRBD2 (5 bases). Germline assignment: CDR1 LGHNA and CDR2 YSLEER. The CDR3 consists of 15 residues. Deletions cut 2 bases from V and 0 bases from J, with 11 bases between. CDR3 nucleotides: TGCGCCAGCAGCCAATCGACCGGGGACTCCTACGAGCAGTACTTC. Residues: CASSQSTGDSYEQYF.

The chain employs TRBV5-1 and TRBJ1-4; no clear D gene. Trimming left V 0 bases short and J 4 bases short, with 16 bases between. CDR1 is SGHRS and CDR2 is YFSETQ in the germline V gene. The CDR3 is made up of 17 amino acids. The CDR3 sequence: CASSLDPDSANNEKLFF. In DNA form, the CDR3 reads TGCGCCAGCAGCTTGGATCCGGATAGTGCAAATAATGAAAAACTGTTTTTT. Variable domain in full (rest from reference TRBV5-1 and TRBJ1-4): KAGVTQTPRYLIKTRGQQVTLSCSPISGHRSVSWYQQTPGQGLQFLFEYFSETQRNKGNFPGRFSGRQFSNSRSEMNVSTLELGDSALYLCASSLDPDSANNEKLFFGSGTQLSVL.

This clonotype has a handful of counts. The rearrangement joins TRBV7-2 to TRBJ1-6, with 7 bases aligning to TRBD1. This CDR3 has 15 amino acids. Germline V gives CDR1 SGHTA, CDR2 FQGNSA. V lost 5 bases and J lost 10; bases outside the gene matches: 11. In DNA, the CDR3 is TGTGCCAGCAGCCTAACGGGACAGCCGAGGTCACCCCTCCACTTT. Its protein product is CASSLTGQPRSPLHF. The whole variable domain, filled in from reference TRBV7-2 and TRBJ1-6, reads GAGVSQSPSNKVTEKGKDVELRCDPISGHTALYWYRQSLGQGLEFLIYFQGNSAPDKSGLPSDRFSAERTGGSVSTLTIQRTQQEDSAVYLCASSLTGQPRSPLHFGNGTRLTVT.

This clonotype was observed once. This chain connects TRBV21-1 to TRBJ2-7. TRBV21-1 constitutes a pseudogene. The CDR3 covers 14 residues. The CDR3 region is CASSKGLGLYEQYF. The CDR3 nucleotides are TGTGCCAGCAGCAAAGGACTAGGGCTCTACGAGCAGTACTTC.

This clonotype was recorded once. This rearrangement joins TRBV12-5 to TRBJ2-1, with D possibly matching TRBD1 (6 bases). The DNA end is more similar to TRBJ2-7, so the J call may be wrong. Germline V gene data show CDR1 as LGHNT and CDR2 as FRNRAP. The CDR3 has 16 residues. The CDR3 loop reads CASGLAGQPNSYEQYF. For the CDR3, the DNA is TGTGCTAGTGGTTTGGCTGGACAGCCCAACTCCTACGAGCAGTACTTC.

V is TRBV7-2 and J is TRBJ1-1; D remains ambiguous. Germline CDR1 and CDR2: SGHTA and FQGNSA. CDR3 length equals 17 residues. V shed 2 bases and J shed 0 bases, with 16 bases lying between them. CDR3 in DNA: TGTGCCAGCAGCTTAAGCACGGTCCCCTTAATGAACACTGAAGCTTTCTTT. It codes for CASSLSTVPLMNTEAFF. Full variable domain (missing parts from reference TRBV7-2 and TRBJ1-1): GAGVSQSPSNKVTEKGKDVELRCDPISGHTALYWYRQSLGQGLEFLIYFQGNSAPDKSGLPSDRFSAERTGGSVSTLTIQRTQQEDSAVYLCASSLSTVPLMNTEAFFGQGTRLTVV.

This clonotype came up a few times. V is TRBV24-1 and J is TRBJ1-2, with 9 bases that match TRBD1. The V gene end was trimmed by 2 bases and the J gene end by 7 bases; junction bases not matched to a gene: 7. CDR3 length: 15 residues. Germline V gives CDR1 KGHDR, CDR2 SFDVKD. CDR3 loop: CATSDSGTGMFGYTF. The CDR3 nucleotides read TGTGCCACCAGTGATTCCGGGACAGGGATGTTTGGCTACACCTTC.

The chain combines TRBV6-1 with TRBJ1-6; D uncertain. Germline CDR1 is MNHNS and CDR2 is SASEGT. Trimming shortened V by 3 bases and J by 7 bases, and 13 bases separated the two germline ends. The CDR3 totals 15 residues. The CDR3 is CASSDGRQWNSPLHF. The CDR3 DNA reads TGTGCCAGCAGTGATGGCCGACAATGGAATTCACCCCTCCACTTT.

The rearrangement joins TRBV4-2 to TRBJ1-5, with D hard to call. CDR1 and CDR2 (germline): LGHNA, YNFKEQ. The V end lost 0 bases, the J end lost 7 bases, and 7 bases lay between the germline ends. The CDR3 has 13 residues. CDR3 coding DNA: TGTGCCAGCAGCCAAGATATGGAACAGCCCCAGCATTTT. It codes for CASSQDMEQPQHF.